The present TCR beta chain was sequenced within a study of cytomegalovirus exposure and HLA in healthy donors. This CDR3 comprises 13 residues. Germline V gene lookup returns CDR1 MNHEY and CDR2 SVGAGI. V was pared by 4 bases and J by 9 bases, with 5 bases of the junction left unmatched. Study-wide findings and caveats: Judged likely to be a sequencing artifact was a cluster of highly shared sequence variants.

PCR amplification relied on 60 Vbeta primers (plus 13 Jbeta primers). Measured with immunoSEQ multiplex PCR; TCRdb has only the in-frame clones, and not every one. The sample has about 160,000 clones; approximately 80% are singletons. All donors participated as healthy donors of bone marrow. To note about this clone: What it binds is not known.

The chain employs TRBV6-5 and TRBJ2-1; TRBD2 matches at 8 bases. Sequences were obtained from PBMCs. The TCR sequence derives from a man in his late teens or twenties in good health and CMV-seronegative. This chain's CDR3 is CASSLAGRSEQFF. Here the CDR3 DNA reads TGTGCCAGCAGTTTAGCGGGGAGGAGTGAGCAGTTCTTC.